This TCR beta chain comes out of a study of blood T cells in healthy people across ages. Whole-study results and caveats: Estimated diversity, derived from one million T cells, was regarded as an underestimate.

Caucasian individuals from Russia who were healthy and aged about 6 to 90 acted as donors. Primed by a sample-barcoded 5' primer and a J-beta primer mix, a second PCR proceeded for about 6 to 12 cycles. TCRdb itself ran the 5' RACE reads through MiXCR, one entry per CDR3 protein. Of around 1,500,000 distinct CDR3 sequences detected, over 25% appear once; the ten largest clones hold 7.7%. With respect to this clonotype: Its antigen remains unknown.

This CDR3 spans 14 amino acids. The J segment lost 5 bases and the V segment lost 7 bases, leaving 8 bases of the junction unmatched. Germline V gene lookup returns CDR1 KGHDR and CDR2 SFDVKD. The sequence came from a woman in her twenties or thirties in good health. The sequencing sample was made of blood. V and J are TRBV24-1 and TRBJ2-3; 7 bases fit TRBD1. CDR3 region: CATRQGLSGDTQYF. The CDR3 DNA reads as TGTGCCACCAGACAGGGGCTATCCGGAGATACGCAGTATTTT.